These T cell receptor beta chains were read from a single sample in a study of T cell responses to AZD1222 COVID-19 vaccine. Profiling relied on immunoSEQ multiplex PCR, and the TCRdb table lists in-frame clones only, not all of them. Here the sample spans some 81,000 clones, around 84% being singletons. The source was peripheral blood, collected 28 days after the second AZD1222 dose. The receptors were gathered from an adult who received the AZD1222 COVID-19 vaccine. CDR3s include the opening cysteine and the closing phenylalanine or tryptophan. D genes are given only for firm matches. The size field is filled for only some rows; it gives once, few, many or a size class.

size,J,V,D,DNA,CDR3
NA,TRBJ1-1,TRBV5-4,NA,TGTGCCAGCAGCTTGGACAGGGCGAACACTGAAGCTTTCTTT,CASSLDRANTEAFF
NA,TRBJ1-1,TRBV7-3,NA,TGTGCCAGCAGCTTAGAACTGAACACTGAAGCTTTCTTT,CASSLELNTEAFF
NA,TRBJ2-2,TRBV5-1,NA,TGCGCCAGCACCCCCCGGGGGAGTGACAACACCGGGGAGCTGTTTTTT,CASTPRGSDNTGELFF
NA,TRBJ2-1,TRBV27,NA,TGTGCCAGCTCTCCGATTGGGTACAATGAGCAGTTCTTC,CASSPIGYNEQFF
NA,TRBJ2-3,TRBV28,TRBD2,TGTGCCAGCAGTCTAGCGGGAGGGCCATTGGATACGCAGTATTTT,CASSLAGGPLDTQYF
NA,TRBJ2-7,TRBV27,NA,TGTGCCAGCAGTTTTAGGGGACTTACTCTCCACGAGCAGTACTTC,CASSFRGLTLHEQYF
NA,TRBJ1-1,TRBV30,NA,TGTGCCTGGAGCAGGATGAACACTGAAGCTTTCTTT,CAWSRMNTEAFF
once,TRBJ1-2,TRBV6-5,TRBD1,TGTGCCACGAGACAGGGGGATCATGGCTACACCTTC,CATRQGDHGYTF
NA,TRBJ1-5,TRBV6-5,NA,TGTGCCAGCAACGCCGGGACCGCTCATCAGCCCCAGCATTTT,CASNAGTAHQPQHF
NA,TRBJ2-5,TRBV7-6,TRBD1,TGTGCCAGCAGCTTAGAAGGGGGCTATCAAGAGACCCAGTACTTC,CASSLEGGYQETQYF
NA,TRBJ1-4,TRBV7-8,TRBD1,TGTGCCAGCAGCCAGCGCCGGACAGGGACTAATGAAAAACTGTTTTTT,CASSQRRTGTNEKLFF
once,TRBJ1-3,TRBV6-5,NA,TGTGCCAGCAGTAGAGACAGCTCGGGAAACACCATATATTTT,CASSRDSSGNTIYF
NA,TRBJ2-1,TRBV10-1,TRBD2,TGCGCCAGCAGTGAGAGCGGGAGGAGCGGGGATGAGCAGTTCTTC,CASSESGRSGDEQFF
many,TRBJ1-1,TRBV5-4,NA,TGTGCCAGCAGCTTGCCCGAGGATCCGACAAGCCGGGGAACTGAAGCTTTCTTT,CASSLPEDPTSRGTEAFF
NA,TRBJ2-5,TRBV7-8,NA,TGTGCCAGCAGCTCATCCTTAGATCTACAAGAGACCCAGTACTTC,CASSSSLDLQETQYF
NA,TRBJ2-3,TRBV5-1,TRBD1,TGCGCCAGCTGTACCGGGACAGGGGGCACAGATACGCAGTATTTT,CASCTGTGGTDTQYF
NA,TRBJ2-3,TRBV7-3,NA,TGTGCCAGCAGCCCCGGACAAAACACAGATACGCAGTATTTT,CASSPGQNTDTQYF
few,TRBJ2-3,TRBV2,NA,TGTGCCAGCAGTAATTGGGCAGGGGTGATCGATACGCAGTATTTT,CASSNWAGVIDTQYF
NA,TRBJ1-5,TRBV15,TRBD1,TGTGCCACCAGCAGAGATGCGGGACAGCACCGCTTTTTT,CATSRDAGQHRFF
NA,TRBJ2-5,TRBV5-4,TRBD1,TGTGCCAGCAGCCGTGGGACAGGGTACCAAGAGACCCAGTACTTC,CASSRGTGYQETQYF
NA,TRBJ2-6,TRBV28,NA,TGTGCCAGCAGTCCCCGGGGACATTCCTCTGGGGCCAACGTCCTGACTTTC,CASSPRGHSSGANVLTF
NA,TRBJ2-2,TRBV7-9,TRBD1,TGTGCCAGCAGCTGGCCGGGACAGCTGAACACCGGGGAGCTGTTTTTT,CASSWPGQLNTGELFF
NA,TRBJ2-5,TRBV19,NA,TGTGCCAGTAGTATAGTTAGGCAAGAGACCCAGTACTTC,CASSIVRQETQYF
NA,TRBJ2-1,TRBV27,NA,TGTGCCAGCAGTGTCGGGGACGCAAGCTCCTACAATGAGCAGTTCTTC,CASSVGDASSYNEQFF
NA,TRBJ2-1,TRBV5-4,NA,TGTGCCAGCAGCCTCACCCCGTCCGAGCAGTTCTTC,CASSLTPSEQFF
NA,TRBJ2-3,TRBV7-9,TRBD2,TGTGCCAGCAGCCCAGCGAGCGGGGGTTCAGATACGCAGTATTTT,CASSPASGGSDTQYF
NA,TRBJ1-1,TRBV6-1,NA,TGTGCCAGCAGTTCTCCGAGGGACCCCCAGGGTGGTACTTTCTTT,CASSSPRDPQGGTFF
NA,TRBJ2-7,TRBV9,NA,TGTGCCAGCAGCACCGGACCCCAGGGGACCTACGAGCAGTACTTC,CASSTGPQGTYEQYF
NA,TRBJ1-5,TRBV19,TRBD1,TGTGCCAGTAGCTACCCCAGGGGGTCCAATCAGCCCCAGCATTTT,CASSYPRGSNQPQHF
NA,TRBJ1-5,TRBV27,NA,TGTGCCAGCAGTTTAGTAAGGGACAGCAATCAGCCCCAGCATTTT,CASSLVRDSNQPQHF
NA,TRBJ2-7,TRBV28,TRBD1,TGTGCCAGCAGACCGACAGGGACCTACGAGCAGTACTTC,CASRPTGTYEQYF
NA,TRBJ2-3,TRBV5-6,TRBD2,TGTGCCCGCAGCTGGCAGCGGGGGGGGGCAGATACGCAGTATTTT,CARSWQRGGADTQYF
NA,TRBJ2-1,TRBV10-1,TRBD2,TGCGCCAGCGAAAGCGGGGGGGGCTACAATGAGCAGTTCTTC,CASESGGGYNEQFF
NA,TRBJ2-4,TRBV12-3/TRBV12-4,NA,TGTGCCAGCGAAGGGTCAGCCAAAAACATTCAGTACTTC,CASEGSAKNIQYF
NA,TRBJ1-2,TRBV7-8,NA,TGTGCCAGCAGCTGGGAGGTGATGGCGGATGGCTACACCTTC,CASSWEVMADGYTF
NA,TRBJ1-1,TRBV27,NA,TGTGCCAGCAGCCCTGGATGGGGGGCTGGGAACACTGAAGCTTTCTTT,CASSPGWGAGNTEAFF
NA,TRBJ2-7,TRBV6-1,NA,TGTGCCAGCAGTGAACAAACGGGGACCGAGCAGTACTTC,CASSEQTGTEQYF
once,TRBJ2-5,TRBV11-2,NA,TGTGCCAGCACCTTCCTGAGGGACTCGCAAGAGACCCAGTACTTC,CASTFLRDSQETQYF
NA,TRBJ2-5,TRBV6-2/TRBV6-3,TRBD2,TGTGCCAGCAGTTACGGCCTAGCGGGGGGGCAGAACCAAGAGACCCAGTACTTC,CASSYGLAGGQNQETQYF
few,TRBJ2-7,TRBV11-1,TRBD2,TGTGCCAGCAGCTCGGGGACTAGCGGGGAAGAGGAGCAGTACTTC,CASSSGTSGEEEQYF
NA,TRBJ2-7,TRBV5-6,NA,TGTGCCAGCAGCTGGGGGGACGGGTTGGAGCAGTACTTC,CASSWGDGLEQYF
NA,TRBJ1-2,TRBV9,NA,TGTGCCAGCAGCCTGCAGCCCCTAGCCAGGGCATCGGGCTACACCTTC,CASSLQPLARASGYTF
once,TRBJ1-2,TRBV28,NA,TGTGCCAGCAGTTTGAACAGCAACTATGGCTACACCTTC,CASSLNSNYGYTF
NA,TRBJ1-3,TRBV7-9,TRBD1,TGTGCCAGCAGCCAGGGGGCTGGAAACACCATATATTTT,CASSQGAGNTIYF
NA,TRBJ2-1,TRBV6-5,NA,TGTGCCAGCAGCACTACAGGGTTCGGTGAGCAGTTCTTC,CASSTTGFGEQFF
NA,TRBJ2-5,TRBV19,NA,TGTGCCAGTAGACCCAAAGAGACCCAGTACTTC,CASRPKETQYF
NA,TRBJ2-1,TRBV7-2,NA,TGTGCCAGCAGCCGCCGCGGTGGAAATGAGCAGTTCTTC,CASSRRGGNEQFF
few,TRBJ2-7,TRBV23-1,TRBD1,TGCGCCAGCAGTCAACCCCGGGACAGGGGAATATTCGAGCAGTACTTC,CASSQPRDRGIFEQYF
NA,TRBJ2-2,TRBV19,TRBD1,TGTGCCAGTAGTTTTCGACAGGGGAACACCGGGGAGCTGTTTTTT,CASSFRQGNTGELFF
NA,TRBJ2-4,TRBV1,NA,TGCACCAGCAGCAGAAGGCTAGCGCGGGGCAAAAACATTCAGTACTTC,CTSSRRLARGKNIQYF